What follows are 26 T cell receptor beta chains derived from one specimen sequenced in a study of identical twins. TCRdb called the 5' RACE reads again in MiXCR, with one record for every CDR3 protein. The repertoire has approximately 680,000 distinct CDR3 sequences, about 7% of them found once; the top ten carry over 1.5%. This same sample was also taken into another study, of yellow fever vaccine responses in identical twins.

Sequenced: PBMCs. All receptors come from a woman aged 18-35 years in good health.

J is TRBJ2-1 and V is TRBV10-1; TRBD2 matches 9 bases. J was trimmed by 3 bases and V by 6 bases; bases with no gene match: 3. The V gene's germline CDR1 is WNHNN and CDR2 SYGVQD (reference sequence). The length of the CDR3 is 14 residues. The CDR3 spells CASSSSGDYNEQFF. CDR3 bases: TGCGCCAGCAGCTCTAGCGGGGACTACAATGAGCAGTTCTTC.

The chain employs TRBV15 and TRBJ2-1, with 9 bases that match TRBD2. The V and J ends lost 7 bases and 2 bases, in that order; junction bases with no gene match: 6. This CDR3 has 15 amino acids. The germline CDR1 and CDR2 sequences are LNHNV and YYDKDF (reference sequence). DNA for the CDR3: TGTGCCACCATCCCAGCTAGCGGGGCCTACAATGAGCAGTTCTTC. As protein: CATIPASGAYNEQFF.

The chain couples TRBV3-1 to TRBJ2-1; D gene ambiguous. CDR1 is LGHDT and CDR2 is YNNKEL in the germline V gene (reference sequence). V was pared by 1 base and J by 3 bases, with 10 bases between. The CDR3 totals 15 residues. CDR3 nucleotide sequence: TGTGCCAGCAGCCAAGGGGGTGGTTTCTACAATGAGCAGTTCTTC. Translation: CASSQGGGFYNEQFF.

This clonotype was recorded a few times. The chain employs TRBV10-3 and TRBJ2-2; 8 nucleotides align to TRBD1. The V and J ends lost 0 bases and 1 base, in that order; junction bases with no gene match: 1. This CDR3 comprises 16 residues. CDR1 and CDR2 from the germline V gene are ENHRY and SYGVKD. CDR3 sequence: CAISESGTGNTGELFF. CDR3 nucleotide sequence: TGTGCCATCAGTGAGTCTGGGACAGGGAACACCGGGGAGCTGTTTTTT.

This clonotype was observed many times. The rearrangement links TRBV7-9 to TRBJ2-7; the D gene could be TRBD1 or TRBD2 (5 bases each). Germline V gene data show CDR1 as SEHNR and CDR2 as FQNEAQ (reference sequence). This CDR3 spans 14 amino acids. With 1 base removed from V and 4 bases from J, the gap between germline ends came to 11 bases. The CDR3 protein is CASSLGGTVYEQYF. CDR3 nucleotides: TGTGCCAGCAGCTTAGGTGGGACGGTTTACGAGCAGTACTTC. Full variable domain (missing parts from reference TRBV7-9 and TRBJ2-7): DTGVSQNPRHKITKRGQNVTFRCDPISEHNRLYWYRQTLGQGPEFLTYFQNEAQLEKSRLLSDRFSAERPKGSFSTLEIQRTEQGDSAMYLCASSLGGTVYEQYFGPGTRLTVT.

This clonotype was found a few times. The chain uses TRBV7-9 and TRBJ2-5; D gene uncertain. This CDR3 region has 13 residues. Germline V gene sequence: CDR1 SEHNR, CDR2 FQNEAQ (reference sequence). Between the trimmed V and J ends, which lost 4 bases and 7 bases, there was a span of 13 bases. In DNA form, the CDR3 reads TGTGCCAGCAGCTCACCCACAGTTCGGACCCAGTACTTC. It specifies CASSSPTVRTQYF. The variable domain in full, completed from reference TRBV7-9 and TRBJ2-5, reads DTGVSQNPRHKITKRGQNVTFRCDPISEHNRLYWYRQTLGQGPEFLTYFQNEAQLEKSRLLSDRFSAERPKGSFSTLEIQRTEQGDSAMYLCASSSPTVRTQYFGPGTRLLVL.

In this sample, this clonotype turned up a few times. The gene calls are TRBV7-9 and TRBJ1-5, with a weak D call TRBD1 (6 bases). Trimming took off 5 bases at V and 6 bases at J, with 17 bases between the two ends. Germline lookup yields CDR1 SEHNR and CDR2 FQNEAQ (reference sequence). The CDR3 runs to 15 residues. DNA for the CDR3: TGTGCCAGCAGCCCACAGGGATCTGCCGGTCAGCCCCAGCATTTT. It translates to CASSPQGSAGQPQHF.

In its sample, this clonotype was seen a few times. The chain joins TRBV14 to TRBJ2-2; D gene uncertain. The CDR3 sequence is 14 residues long. CDR1 is SGHDN and CDR2 is FVKESK in the germline V gene. Trimming removed 1 base from V and 3 bases from J, with 6 bases in between. The CDR3, as DNA: TGTGCCAGCAGCCAAGTGATTTACACCGGGGAGCTGTTTTTT. Its translation is CASSQVIYTGELFF. The full variable domain, its missing parts supplied by reference TRBV14 and TRBJ2-2, is EAGVTQFPSHSVIEKGQTVTLRCDPISGHDNLYWYRRVMGKEIKFLLHFVKESKQDESGMPNNRFLAERTGGTYSTLKVQPAELEDSGVYFCASSQVIYTGELFFGEGSRLTVL.

This clonotype was seen more than once but under ten times. The chain is built from TRBV12-3 or TRBV12-4 and TRBJ2-1, with D possibly matching TRBD1 (5 bases). V lost 7 bases, J lost 5 bases, and 15 bases lay in between. The length of the CDR3 is 14 residues. The DNA of the CDR3 is TGTGCCAGCACCCTCGGCAGGGAAAACAATGAGCAGTTCTTC. The encoded protein is CASTLGRENNEQFF.

The J gene is TRBJ2-3, the V gene TRBV9; 11 bases map to TRBD2. The CDR3 consists of 20 residues. Germline V gene sequence: CDR1 SGDLS, CDR2 YYNGEE. V lost 1 base and J lost 0; bases outside the gene matches: 13. The CDR3 coding sequence is TGTGCCAGCAGCGTACTGCCTAGCGGGGGGCCACTCCCTAGCACAGATACGCAGTATTTT. Protein sequence: CASSVLPSGGPLPSTDTQYF.

The chain couples TRBV7-9 to TRBJ1-6; D unclear. This CDR3 is built from 12 residues. CDR1 and CDR2 (germline): SEHNR, FQNEAQ (reference sequence). Deletions cut 2 bases from V and 10 bases from J, with 6 bases between. The CDR3 spells CASSLINSPLHF. Here the CDR3 DNA reads TGTGCCAGCAGCTTAATAAACTCACCCCTCCACTTT.

This clonotype was detected a few times. The J gene is TRBJ2-7, the V gene TRBV7-2; D tentatively fits TRBD1 or TRBD2 (5 bases each). There are 15 residues in the CDR3. Trimming took 5 bases from V and 5 from J, leaving 19 bases between them. In germline, CDR1 is SGHTA, CDR2 FQGNSA. CDR3 sequence: CASSQIGATSNEQYF. DNA for the CDR3: TGTGCCAGCAGCCAAATAGGGGCAACTAGTAACGAGCAGTACTTC.

This clonotype appeared a few times. Written as DNA, the CDR3 is TGTGCCAGCAGCTCCCGGACTAGCGGGGCCCATGAGCAGTTCTTC. It encodes CASSSRTSGAHEQFF. The chain is built from TRBV7-9 and TRBJ2-1; TRBD2 agrees at 12 bases. CDR3 length: 15 residues. The V segment lost 4 bases and the J segment 8 bases; nucleotides outside the gene matches: 6. Germline lookup yields CDR1 SEHNR and CDR2 FQNEAQ (reference sequence). The whole variable domain, filled in from reference TRBV7-9 and TRBJ2-1, reads DTGVSQNPRHKITKRGQNVTFRCDPISEHNRLYWYRQTLGQGPEFLTYFQNEAQLEKSRLLSDRFSAERPKGSFSTLEIQRTEQGDSAMYLCASSSRTSGAHEQFFGPGTRLTVL.

This clonotype turned up a few times. This chain links TRBV2 with TRBJ2-7; 9 bases agree with TRBD1. The germline V gene encodes CDR1 SNHLY and CDR2 FYNNEI. This CDR3 comprises 17 residues. V lost 4 bases to trimming and J lost 12 bases; unmatched junction nucleotides: 22. The CDR3 DNA is TGTGCCAGCAGTGGACGGTCACCGGGACAGGGTATTGTGAATGTGTACTTC. Encoded protein: CASSGRSPGQGIVNVYF.

This clonotype was detected ten times or more. CDR3 sequence (DNA): TGCAGCGTTGAAGCGGGACTGGAACAAGCCTACGAGCAGTACTTC. It translates to CSVEAGLEQAYEQYF. The chain recombines TRBV29-1 with TRBJ2-7; maybe TRBD2 (6 bases). V lost 1 base and J 2 bases, leaving 15 bases between the germline ends. The CDR3 totals 15 residues. The germline V gene has CDR1 SQVTM and CDR2 ANQGSEA.

The V call is TRBV4-1, the J call TRBJ2-1, with 11 bases aligning to TRBD2. Trimming removed 1 base from V and 8 bases from J; junction bases left unmatched: 16. The CDR3 spans 19 residues. CDR1 is MGHRA, CDR2 YSYEKL, per germline. The CDR3 here is CASSQAGLLAGVRGYEQFF. The CDR3 DNA follows: TGCGCCAGCAGCCAAGCGGGGTTACTAGCGGGAGTCCGGGGGTATGAGCAGTTCTTC.

Only a few counts were recorded for this clonotype. V is TRBV28 and J is TRBJ2-5, with TRBD1 matching over 7 bases. The J segment lost 1 base and the V segment lost 6 bases, leaving 8 bases of the junction unmatched. Germline loops: CDR1 MDHEN, CDR2 SYDVKM. The CDR3 totals 15 residues. For the CDR3, the DNA is TGTGCCAGCAGGCCACACAGGGGCGGCCAAGAGACCCAGTACTTC. Its translation: CASRPHRGGQETQYF.

This clonotype was counted a few times. The chain employs TRBV4-2 and TRBJ1-5; unclear D gene. There are 14 residues in the CDR3. Trimming removed 0 bases at V and 6 bases at J, with 9 bases between. Germline assignment: CDR1 LGHNA and CDR2 YNFKEQ. CDR3 sequence: CASSQDFVGQPQHF. The CDR3 DNA is TGTGCCAGCAGCCAAGATTTTGTGGGTCAGCCCCAGCATTTT.

A few counts support this clonotype. Written as DNA, the CDR3 is TGCGCCAGCAGGGTAGCGGGGGGGTCGGATACGCAGTATTTT. Protein sequence: CASRVAGGSDTQYF. J is TRBJ2-3 and V is TRBV10-2; 11 bases map to TRBD2. The germline V gene has CDR1 WSHSY and CDR2 SAAADI. V lost 6 bases and J lost 6; bases outside the gene matches: 5. The CDR3 totals 14 residues.

The chain employs TRBV2 and TRBJ2-1, with 10 bases that match TRBD1. The V segment lost 7 bases and the J segment 8 bases; nucleotides outside the gene matches: 11. The CDR3 contains 15 residues. CDR1 is SNHLY and CDR2 is FYNNEI in the germline V gene. The CDR3 nucleotides are TGTGCCAGCAACCCTATAGGGGACAGGGGTCATGAGCAGTTCTTC. As protein: CASNPIGDRGHEQFF.

This clonotype was counted many times. This chain joins TRBV5-1 and TRBJ2-1; possibly TRBD1 for D (6 bases). The CDR3 contains 13 residues. Trimming removed 4 bases at V and 5 bases at J, with 10 bases between. Germline V CDR1 and CDR2: SGHRS, YFSETQ. CDR3 sequence reads: CASSLGQDNEQFF. The CDR3 region has the DNA TGCGCCAGCAGCCTGGGACAAGACAATGAGCAGTTCTTC. Full variable domain (missing parts from reference TRBV5-1 and TRBJ2-1): KAGVTQTPRYLIKTRGQQVTLSCSPISGHRSVSWYQQTPGQGLQFLFEYFSETQRNKGNFPGRFSGRQFSNSRSEMNVSTLELGDSALYLCASSLGQDNEQFFGPGTRLTVL.

The rearrangement joins TRBV11-3 to TRBJ2-1; the match to TRBD2 covers 7 bases. The CDR3 consists of 16 residues. Germline V lookup: CDR1 SGHNT, CDR2 YENEEA. V trimming: 1 base; J trimming: 3 bases; junction bases outside the gene matches: 6. The CDR3 DNA is TGTGCCAGCAGCTTAGTAGTGGCTAGCGGCTACAATGAGCAGTTCTTC. Translated, it gives CASSLVVASGYNEQFF.

This clonotype was observed at least ten times. The V and J genes are TRBV10-3 and TRBJ2-3, with 7 bases that match TRBD1. J gave up 10 bases and V 6 bases, and 4 bases lay outside the gene matches. The CDR3 extends over 11 amino acids. CDR1 and CDR2 (germline): ENHRY, SYGVKD. The CDR3 DNA follows: TGTGCCATCAGGGCGACAGGGCCGCAGTATTTT. It codes for CAIRATGPQYF.

The chain employs TRBV5-1 and TRBJ2-2; TRBD1 might be the D (6 bases). Germline V gene lookup returns CDR1 SGHRS and CDR2 YFSETQ. V lost 6 bases, J lost 2 bases, and 14 bases lay in between. This CDR3 has 15 residues. The CDR3 loop reads CASTLRGINTGELFF. The CDR3 region has the DNA TGCGCCAGCACCCTGAGGGGGATAAACACCGGGGAGCTGTTTTTT.

This clonotype was detected only a few times. The chain combines TRBV6-5 with TRBJ2-2; D not resolved. The CDR3 has 18 amino acids. The V end was cut by 0 bases, the J end by 0 bases, with 14 bases between. Germline-derived CDR1 and CDR2 are MNHEY and SVGAGI. CDR3 bases: TGTGCCAGCAGTTACTCCCCCCTTGGGCCCGCGAACACCGGGGAGCTGTTTTTT. This encodes CASSYSPLGPANTGELFF.

J is TRBJ2-5 and V is TRBV15; 7 bases map to TRBD2. Per the germline V gene, CDR1 is LNHNV and CDR2 is YYDKDF (reference sequence). V lost 0 bases and J lost 3; bases outside the gene matches: 4. This CDR3 contains 15 residues. This CDR3 is CATSRDPGLEETQYF. The CDR3 region has the DNA TGTGCCACCAGCAGAGATCCTGGACTAGAAGAGACCCAGTACTTC.